This TCR beta chain was sequenced for a study of graft-versus-host responses after intestinal transplantation. Study information: Transplant types were multivisceral, liver-intestinal, or isolated intestinal. Study findings and constraints: Recipient marrow contained GvH clones, some of which appeared first in ileum or blood. Peak circulating GvH clone levels were associated with early post-transplant HvG declines.

This CDR3 is built from 13 residues. Deletions cut 7 bases from V and 3 bases from J, with 9 bases between. Germline V gives CDR1 SNHLY, CDR2 FYNNEI. This table comes from immunoSEQ multiplex PCR, and its TCRdb copy is limited to in-frame clones, with some not included. The data contain around 97,000 clones, 93% of them singletons. With regard to this clone: The antigen is undetermined.

The starting material was unstimulated CD8+ T cells sorted from spleen or lymph node cells, obtained before intestinal transplant. The J gene is TRBJ1-4, the V gene TRBV2; no reliable D call. The sequence derives from a human donor who received an intestinal transplant. The CDR3 protein is CASNEHSNEKLFF. CDR3 nucleotide sequence: TGTGCCAGCAATGAGCACTCTAATGAAAAACTGTTTTTT.